These 2 T cell receptor beta chains came from one sample sequenced in a study of blood T cell repertoires in COVID-19. The data were produced by immunoSEQ multiplex PCR, yet TCRdb's version contains in-frame clones alone and is incomplete. The sample lists about 220,000 clones; about 86% were seen once. Sequencing was carried out using PBMCs or T cells enriched from blood (not recorded which). The receptors were sampled from a woman between 45 and 60 years old with acute COVID-19.

The chain carries TRBV27 and TRBJ2-2; 9 nucleotides align to TRBD1. The V segment lost 5 bases and the J segment 2 bases; nucleotides outside the gene matches: 6. The CDR3 sequence is 16 residues long. CDR1 and CDR2 (germline): MNHEY, SMNVEV (reference sequence). The CDR3 region has the DNA TGTGCCAGCAGTAATACGGGACAGGGCAACACCGGGGAGCTGTTTTTT. Its protein is CASSNTGQGNTGELFF.

This clone is deemed medium-sized. This rearrangement joins TRBV5-1 to TRBJ2-2; no reliable D call. Trimming cost V 1 base and J 8 bases, with 6 bases left between them. From germline, CDR1 is SGHRS and CDR2 YFSETQ. This CDR3 has 12 amino acids. CDR3 loop: CASSLFMGELFF. As DNA, the CDR3 is TGCGCCAGCAGCTTGTTCATGGGGGAGCTGTTTTTT.